The 10 T cell receptor beta chains below all came from one sample that was sequenced in a study of shared clonotypes between healthy human individuals. Clones were sequenced by immunoSEQ multiplex PCR, and TCRdb holds only the in-frame ones, with some missing. The sample has 700,000 or so clones, about three quarters seen once. The sequencing sample was made of memory CD4+ T cells sorted from blood. Subset defined: CD45RA-negative fraction. These receptors were obtained from a woman in her twenties or thirties in good health.

The chain employs TRBV28 and TRBJ1-2; TRBD1 might be the D (5 bases). V lost 0 bases and J lost 4, with 12 bases in between. The germline CDR1 and CDR2 sequences are MDHEN and SYDVKM. There are 15 residues in the CDR3. This chain's CDR3 is CASSLWEGGAYGYTF. DNA of the CDR3: TGTGCCAGCAGTTTATGGGAGGGTGGGGCCTATGGCTACACCTTC.

This clone has only one observation. V is TRBV7-2 and J is TRBJ2-5, with TRBD1 as a possible D gene (5 bases). V lost 5 bases to trimming and J lost 7 bases, with 20 bases between them. The CDR3 consists of 15 residues. Germline assignment: CDR1 SGHTA and CDR2 FQGNSA. CDR3 coding DNA: TGTGCCAGCAGCAAAAATTACCCACAGGCCGGGACCCAGTACTTC. Its translation: CASSKNYPQAGTQYF.

The chain couples TRBV27 to TRBJ1-1, with 8 positions matching TRBD1. Trimming removed 6 bases from V and 0 bases from J; junction bases left unmatched: 9. Germline CDR1 is MNHEY and CDR2 is SMNVEV (reference sequence). The CDR3 is made up of 16 amino acids. In DNA, the CDR3 is TGTGCCAGCAGCACCGGGACAGGTACTATGAACACTGAAGCTTTCTTT. It translates to CASSTGTGTMNTEAFF.

This rearrangement joins TRBV5-4 to TRBJ1-1, with D maybe TRBD1 (5 bases). The CDR3 totals 14 residues. CDR1 is SGHNT and CDR2 is YYREEE in the germline V gene (reference sequence). V was cut by 4 bases and J by 1 base, with 11 bases left in between. The CDR3 DNA reads as TGTGCCAGCAGCAGAGGGGAGGGGAACACTGAAGCTTTCTTT. Amino acids: CASSRGEGNTEAFF.

V is TRBV29-1 and J is TRBJ2-3, with D tentatively TRBD1 or TRBD2 (5 bases each). V dropped 4 bases and J dropped 2 bases, with 19 bases sitting between them. The germline gives CDR1 SQVTM, CDR2 ANQGSEA. CDR3 length equals 16 residues. CDR3 residues: CSVVGVQGRNTDTQYF. The CDR3, as DNA: TGCAGCGTTGTGGGGGTTCAGGGCAGGAACACAGATACGCAGTATTTT.

This clone was recorded only once. J is TRBJ2-1 and V is TRBV5-4; D gene uncertain. Germline values: CDR1 SGHNT, CDR2 YYREEE (reference sequence). V lost 4 bases to trimming and J lost 7 bases, with 12 bases between them. The CDR3 runs 13 residues. CDR3 nucleotides: TGTGCCAGCAGCGACCAGTTGAGGAATGAGCAGTTCTTC. Its protein is CASSDQLRNEQFF.

About this clone: Distinct nucleotide sequences in the sample also encode this CDR3. The chain employs TRBV28 and TRBJ2-7, with TRBD2 matching 8 bases. J gave up 2 bases and V 11 bases, and 5 bases lay outside the gene matches. The CDR3 runs 12 residues. The V gene's germline CDR1 is MDHEN and CDR2 SYDVKM. CDR3 bases: TGTGCCTCAACTAGCGGTACCTACGAGCAGTACTTC. It translates to CASTSGTYEQYF.

In its sample, this clone was seen many times. The V and J genes are TRBV14 and TRBJ2-7; 7 nucleotides agree with TRBD1. The V gene end was trimmed by 5 bases and the J gene end by 7 bases; junction bases not matched to a gene: 8. This CDR3 spans 13 amino acids. CDR1 is SGHDN and CDR2 is FVKESK in the germline V gene. In DNA, the CDR3 is TGTGCCAGCAGCAGCCGGGACAGCCAAGAGCAGTACTTC. Amino acid sequence: CASSSRDSQEQYF. Looking up the rest from reference TRBV14 and TRBJ2-7 gives the full variable domain: EAGVTQFPSHSVIEKGQTVTLRCDPISGHDNLYWYRRVMGKEIKFLLHFVKESKQDESGMPNNRFLAERTGGTYSTLKVQPAELEDSGVYFCASSSRDSQEQYFGPGTRLTVT.

The chain is built from TRBV10-3 and TRBJ2-5, with D tentatively TRBD2 (5 bases). The CDR3 length is 16 residues. V shed 5 bases and J shed 5 bases, with 21 bases lying between them. CDR1 ENHRY and CDR2 SYGVKD come from the germline V gene. CDR3 sequence reads: CAISPGSGFVAETQYF. The DNA for the CDR3 is TGTGCCATCAGTCCTGGGTCGGGATTTGTCGCGGAGACCCAGTACTTC.

The genes are TRBV30 and TRBJ2-3, with 9 bases that match TRBD2. The CDR3 is 13 amino acids. CDR1 is GTSNPN, CDR2 SVGIG, per germline (reference sequence). Trimming cost V 2 bases and J 5 bases; bases outside gene matches: 2. The CDR3 nucleotides read TGTGCCTGGAGTCATAGCGGGAGAGATACGCAGTATTTT. Amino acid sequence: CAWSHSGRDTQYF.